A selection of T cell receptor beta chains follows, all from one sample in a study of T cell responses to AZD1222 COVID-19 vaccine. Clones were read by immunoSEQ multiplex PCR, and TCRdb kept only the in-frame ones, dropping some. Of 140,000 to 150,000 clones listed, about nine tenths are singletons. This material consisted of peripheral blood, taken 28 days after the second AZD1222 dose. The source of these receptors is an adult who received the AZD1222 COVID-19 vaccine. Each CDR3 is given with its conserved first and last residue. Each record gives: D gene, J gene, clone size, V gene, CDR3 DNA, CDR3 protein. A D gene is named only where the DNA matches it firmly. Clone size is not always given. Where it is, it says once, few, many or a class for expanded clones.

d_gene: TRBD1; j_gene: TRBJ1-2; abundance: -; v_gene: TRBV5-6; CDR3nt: TGTGCCAGCAGCCTGGGACAGACGATACGCGCCTATGGCTACACCTTC; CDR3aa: CASSLGQTIRAYGYTF
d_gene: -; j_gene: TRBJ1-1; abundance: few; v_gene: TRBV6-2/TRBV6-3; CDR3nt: TGTGCCAGCAGTTACGGGGGTGGCACTGAAGCTTTCTTT; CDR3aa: CASSYGGGTEAFF
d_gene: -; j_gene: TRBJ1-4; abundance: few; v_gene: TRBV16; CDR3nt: TGTGCCAGCAGCCAATCGGCGGGGGGCTTAGCAACTAATGAAAAACTGTTTTTT; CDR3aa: CASSQSAGGLATNEKLFF
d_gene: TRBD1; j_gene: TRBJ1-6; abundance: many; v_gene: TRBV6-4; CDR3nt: TGTGCCAGTGGACAGGCTTTTGACTCACCCCTCCACTTT; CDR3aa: CASGQAFDSPLHF
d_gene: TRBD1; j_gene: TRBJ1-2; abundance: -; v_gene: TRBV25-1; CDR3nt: TGTGCCAGCAGTATAGACAGGGGGTGGGGCTACACCTTC; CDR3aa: CASSIDRGWGYTF
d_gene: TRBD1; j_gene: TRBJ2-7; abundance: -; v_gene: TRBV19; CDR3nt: TGTGCCAGTAGTAGCGGCAGGGGGTACGAGCAGTACTTC; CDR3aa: CASSSGRGYEQYF
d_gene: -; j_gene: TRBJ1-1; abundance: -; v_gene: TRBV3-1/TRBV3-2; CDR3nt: TGTGCCAGCAGCCACGAGGGGTCTGAAGCTTTCTTT; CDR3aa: CASSHEGSEAFF
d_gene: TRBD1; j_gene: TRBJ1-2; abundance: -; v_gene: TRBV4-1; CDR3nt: TGCGCCAGCAGCCAAACAGGGGGCGATGGCTACACCTTC; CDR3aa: CASSQTGGDGYTF
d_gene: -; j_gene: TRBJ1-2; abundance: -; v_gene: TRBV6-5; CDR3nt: TGTGCCAGCAGTCGAGAGAGGACGGACTATGGCTACACCTTC; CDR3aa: CASSRERTDYGYTF
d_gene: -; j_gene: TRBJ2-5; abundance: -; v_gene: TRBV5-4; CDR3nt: TGTGCCAGCAGCTTTAATGGTATTATTCGGGAGACCCAGTACTTC; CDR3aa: CASSFNGIIRETQYF
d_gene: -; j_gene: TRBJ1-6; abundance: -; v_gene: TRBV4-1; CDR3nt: TGCGCCAGCAGCCACCGCCAGGGGAGATCACCCCTCCACTTT; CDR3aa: CASSHRQGRSPLHF
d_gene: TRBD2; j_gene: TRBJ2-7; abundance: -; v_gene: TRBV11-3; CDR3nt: TGTGCCAGCAGCTTAGTAGCGACTAGCGGGCCCGGCCTCAGGTTC; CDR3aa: CASSLVATSGPGLRF
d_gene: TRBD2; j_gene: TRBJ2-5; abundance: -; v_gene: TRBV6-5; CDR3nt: TGTGCCAGCACCAAAACTAGCGGCGGGACCCAGTACTTC; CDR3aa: CASTKTSGGTQYF
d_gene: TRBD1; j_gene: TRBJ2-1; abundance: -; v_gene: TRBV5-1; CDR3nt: TGCGCCAGCAGCTCATCGGCCGGGACAGGGGTGTTTGTTGAGCAGTTCTTC; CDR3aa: CASSSSAGTGVFVEQFF
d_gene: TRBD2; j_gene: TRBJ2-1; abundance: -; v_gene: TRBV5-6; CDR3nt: TGTGCCAGCAGCTTAAGCGGGAGGGCCGAGGCTGAGCAGTTCTTC; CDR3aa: CASSLSGRAEAEQFF
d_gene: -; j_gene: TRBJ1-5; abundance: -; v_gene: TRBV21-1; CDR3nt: TGTGCCAGCAGCAAAGCGAGGCTTAAGGGGGGGTTTTCTCCGAAGCCCCAGCATTTT; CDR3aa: CASSKARLKGGFSPKPQHF
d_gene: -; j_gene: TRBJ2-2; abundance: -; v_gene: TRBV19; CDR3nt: TGTGCCAGTAGTATCTCGGCAGGGTTGATCGGGGAGCTGTTTTTT; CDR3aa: CASSISAGLIGELFF
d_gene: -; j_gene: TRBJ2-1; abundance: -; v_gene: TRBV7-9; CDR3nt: TGTGCCAGCAGCTTATACGCGGGTCTAGCTGTTCGGGATGAGCAGTTCTTC; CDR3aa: CASSLYAGLAVRDEQFF
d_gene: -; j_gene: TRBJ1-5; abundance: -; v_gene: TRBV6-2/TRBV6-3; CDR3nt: TGTGCCAGCAGTTTCACAGATTATCAGCCCCAGCATTTT; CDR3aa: CASSFTDYQPQHF
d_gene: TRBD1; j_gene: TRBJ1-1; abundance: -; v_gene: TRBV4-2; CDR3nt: TGTGCCAGCAGCCAGGACAGGGGTGGTACTGAAGCTTTCTTT; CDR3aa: CASSQDRGGTEAFF
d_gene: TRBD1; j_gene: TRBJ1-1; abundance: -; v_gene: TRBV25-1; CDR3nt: TGTGCCAGCAGTAACGACAGGGGGAACACTGAAGCTTTCTTT; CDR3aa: CASSNDRGNTEAFF
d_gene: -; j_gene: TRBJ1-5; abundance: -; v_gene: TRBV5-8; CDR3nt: TGTGCCAGCAGCAAATCTGGAGCAAGCAATCAGCCCCAGCATTTT; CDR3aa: CASSKSGASNQPQHF
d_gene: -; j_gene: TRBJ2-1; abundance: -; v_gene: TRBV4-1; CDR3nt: TGCGCCAGCAGCCAAGGGCACAAGCAGTTCTTC; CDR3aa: CASSQGHKQFF
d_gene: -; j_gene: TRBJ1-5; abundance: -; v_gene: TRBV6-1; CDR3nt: TGTGCCAGCAGTGAAGCCAGCCGGACAAATCAGCCCCAGCATTTT; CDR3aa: CASSEASRTNQPQHF
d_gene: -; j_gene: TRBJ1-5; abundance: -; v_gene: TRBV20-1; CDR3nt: TGCAGTGCTAGTGGGGGCAATGGCAATCAGCCCCAGCATTTT; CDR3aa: CSASGGNGNQPQHF
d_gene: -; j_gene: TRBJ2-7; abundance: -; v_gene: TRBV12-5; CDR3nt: TGTGCTAGTGGTTTGGGAGCGGGACAGCCATTCGGCGAGCAGTACTTC; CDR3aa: CASGLGAGQPFGEQYF
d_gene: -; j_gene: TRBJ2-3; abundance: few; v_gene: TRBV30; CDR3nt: TGTGCCTGGAGTGTGATAGGGGCAGGGGGCACAGATACGCAGTATTTT; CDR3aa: CAWSVIGAGGTDTQYF
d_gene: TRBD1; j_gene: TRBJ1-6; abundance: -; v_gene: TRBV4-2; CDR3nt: TGTGCCAGCAGCCAAGAGGACAGGGGTAATTCACCCCTCCACTTT; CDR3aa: CASSQEDRGNSPLHF
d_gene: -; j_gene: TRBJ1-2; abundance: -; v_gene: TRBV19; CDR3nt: TGTGCCAGTAGTATCGGGCCAGGGCGAGAAGGCTACACCTTC; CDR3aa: CASSIGPGREGYTF
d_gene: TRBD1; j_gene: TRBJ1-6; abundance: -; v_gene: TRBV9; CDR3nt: TGTGCCAGCACCTTTGGACAGGGGGCGCCGTATAATTCACCCCTCCACTTT; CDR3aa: CASTFGQGAPYNSPLHF
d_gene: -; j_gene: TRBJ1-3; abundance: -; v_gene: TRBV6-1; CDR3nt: TGTGCCAGCAGTGAATCAGGGACTGGAAACACCATATATTTT; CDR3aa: CASSESGTGNTIYF
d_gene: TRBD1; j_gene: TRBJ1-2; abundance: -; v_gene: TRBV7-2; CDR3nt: TGTGCCAGCAGCACCGGGACAGGGCGGCGCCTAGGCTACACCTTC; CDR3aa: CASSTGTGRRLGYTF
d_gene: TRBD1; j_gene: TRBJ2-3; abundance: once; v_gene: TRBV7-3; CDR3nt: TGTGCCAGCAGCCCGACAGGGGGTTCCGCAGATACGCAGTATTTT; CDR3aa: CASSPTGGSADTQYF
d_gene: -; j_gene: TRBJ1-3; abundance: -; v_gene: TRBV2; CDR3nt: TGTGCCAGCAGTTTGACGGGGATCTCTGGAAACACCATATATTTT; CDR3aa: CASSLTGISGNTIYF
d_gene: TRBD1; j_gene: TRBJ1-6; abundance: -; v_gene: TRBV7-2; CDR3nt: TGTGCCAGCAGCTTAGCCCAACCGGGACAGGGGGACTCACCCCTCCACTTT; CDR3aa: CASSLAQPGQGDSPLHF
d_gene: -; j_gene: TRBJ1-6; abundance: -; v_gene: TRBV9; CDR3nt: TGTGCCAGCAGCAACCAGAAGGAAATATCACCCCTCCACTTT; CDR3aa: CASSNQKEISPLHF
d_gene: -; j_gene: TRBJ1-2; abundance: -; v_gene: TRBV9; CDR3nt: TGTGCCAGCAGCTCCCTGGGGGTCTATGGCTACACCTTC; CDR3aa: CASSSLGVYGYTF
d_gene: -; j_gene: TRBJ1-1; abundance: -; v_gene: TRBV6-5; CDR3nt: TGTGCCAGCACGTGGGGGGGAATTAACACTGAAGCTTTCTTT; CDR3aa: CASTWGGINTEAFF
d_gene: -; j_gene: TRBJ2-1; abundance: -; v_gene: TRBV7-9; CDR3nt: TGTGCCAGCAGCTTAGCATTGAAGATAGGGTACAATGAGCAGTTCTTC; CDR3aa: CASSLALKIGYNEQFF
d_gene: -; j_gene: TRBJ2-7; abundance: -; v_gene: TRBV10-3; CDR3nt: TGTGCCATCAGTGCCCGGAGGGACGAGCAGTACTTC; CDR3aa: CAISARRDEQYF
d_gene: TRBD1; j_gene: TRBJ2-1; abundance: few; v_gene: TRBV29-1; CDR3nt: TGCAGCGTTGATGGGGACAGGGGGGCGGACAATGAGCAGTTCTTC; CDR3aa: CSVDGDRGADNEQFF